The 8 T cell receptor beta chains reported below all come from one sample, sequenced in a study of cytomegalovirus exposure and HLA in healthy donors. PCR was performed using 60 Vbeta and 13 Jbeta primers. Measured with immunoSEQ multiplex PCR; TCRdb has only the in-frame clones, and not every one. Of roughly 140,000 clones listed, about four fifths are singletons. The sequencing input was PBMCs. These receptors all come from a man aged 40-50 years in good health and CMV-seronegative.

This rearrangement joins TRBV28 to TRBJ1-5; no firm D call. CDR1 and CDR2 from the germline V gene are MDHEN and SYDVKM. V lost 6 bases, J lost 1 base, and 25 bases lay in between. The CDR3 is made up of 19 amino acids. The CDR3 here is CASRDHPLGAGRSNQPQHF. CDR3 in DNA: TGTGCCAGCAGAGATCACCCCCTGGGAGCAGGACGGAGCAATCAGCCCCAGCATTTT.

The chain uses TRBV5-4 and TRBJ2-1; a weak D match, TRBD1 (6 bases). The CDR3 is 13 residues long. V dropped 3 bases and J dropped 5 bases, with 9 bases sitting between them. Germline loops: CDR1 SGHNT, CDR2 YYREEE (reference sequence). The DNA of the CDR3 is TGTGCCAGCAGCTCCGGGACACACAATGAGCAGTTCTTC. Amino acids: CASSSGTHNEQFF.

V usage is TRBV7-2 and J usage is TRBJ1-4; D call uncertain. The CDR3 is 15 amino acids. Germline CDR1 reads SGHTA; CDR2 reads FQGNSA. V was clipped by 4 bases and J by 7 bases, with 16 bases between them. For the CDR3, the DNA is TGTGCCAGCAGCTCCTACCGGCAGGCAGGTGAAAAACTGTTTTTT. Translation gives CASSSYRQAGEKLFF.

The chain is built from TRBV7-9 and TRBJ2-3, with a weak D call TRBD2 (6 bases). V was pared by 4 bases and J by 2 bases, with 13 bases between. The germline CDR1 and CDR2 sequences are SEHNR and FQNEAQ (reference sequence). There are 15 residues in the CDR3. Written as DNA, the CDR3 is TGTGCCAGCAGCTCGGAGGGCCTCTCCACAGATACGCAGTATTTT. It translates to CASSSEGLSTDTQYF.

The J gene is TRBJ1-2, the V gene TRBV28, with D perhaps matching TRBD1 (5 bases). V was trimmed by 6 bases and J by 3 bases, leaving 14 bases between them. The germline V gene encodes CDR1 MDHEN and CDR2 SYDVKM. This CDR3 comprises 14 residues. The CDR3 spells CASSRGGSDYGYTF. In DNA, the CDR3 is TGTGCCAGCAGCCGGGGGGGGAGCGACTATGGCTACACCTTC.

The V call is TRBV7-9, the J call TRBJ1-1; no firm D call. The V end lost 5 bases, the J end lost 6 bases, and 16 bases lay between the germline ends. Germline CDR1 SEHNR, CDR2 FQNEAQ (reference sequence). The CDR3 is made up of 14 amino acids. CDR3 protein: CASSPPAYGAEAFF. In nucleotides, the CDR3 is TGTGCCAGCAGCCCCCCGGCATACGGGGCTGAAGCTTTCTTT. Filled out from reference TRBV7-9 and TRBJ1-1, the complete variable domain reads DTGVSQNPRHKITKRGQNVTFRCDPISEHNRLYWYRQTLGQGPEFLTYFQNEAQLEKSRLLSDRFSAERPKGSFSTLEIQRTEQGDSAMYLCASSPPAYGAEAFFGQGTRLTVV.

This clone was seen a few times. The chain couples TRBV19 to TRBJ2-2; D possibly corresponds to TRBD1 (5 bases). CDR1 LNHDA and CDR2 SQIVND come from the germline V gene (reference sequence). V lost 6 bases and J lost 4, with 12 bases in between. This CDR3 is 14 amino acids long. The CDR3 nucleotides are TGTGCCAGTAGCCAGAAGACAGCCACCGGGGAGCTGTTTTTT. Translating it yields CASSQKTATGELFF.

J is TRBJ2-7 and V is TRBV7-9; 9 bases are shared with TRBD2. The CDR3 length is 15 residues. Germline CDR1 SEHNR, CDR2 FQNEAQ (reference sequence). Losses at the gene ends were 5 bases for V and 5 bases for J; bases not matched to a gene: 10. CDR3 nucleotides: TGTGCCAGCAGCCCTCTGAGCGGGGGGTTGAACGAGCAGTACTTC. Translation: CASSPLSGGLNEQYF.